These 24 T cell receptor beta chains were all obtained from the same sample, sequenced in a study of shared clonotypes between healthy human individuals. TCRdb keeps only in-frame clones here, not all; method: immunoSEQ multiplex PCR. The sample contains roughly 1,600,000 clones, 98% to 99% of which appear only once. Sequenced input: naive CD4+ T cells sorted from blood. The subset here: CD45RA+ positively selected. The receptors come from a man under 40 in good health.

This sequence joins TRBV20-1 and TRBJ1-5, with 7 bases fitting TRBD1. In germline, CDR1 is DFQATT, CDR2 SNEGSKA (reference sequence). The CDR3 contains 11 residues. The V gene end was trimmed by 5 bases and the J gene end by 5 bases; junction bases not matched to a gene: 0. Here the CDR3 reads CSAQGDQPQHF. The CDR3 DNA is TGCAGTGCTCAGGGGGATCAGCCCCAGCATTTT.

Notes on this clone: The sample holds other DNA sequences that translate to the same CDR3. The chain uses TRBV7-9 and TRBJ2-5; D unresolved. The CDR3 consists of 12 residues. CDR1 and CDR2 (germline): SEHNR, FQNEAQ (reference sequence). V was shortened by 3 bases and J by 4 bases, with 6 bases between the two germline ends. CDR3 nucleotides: TGTGCCAGCAGCTTGAGTGGAGAGACCCAGTACTTC. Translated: CASSLSGETQYF.

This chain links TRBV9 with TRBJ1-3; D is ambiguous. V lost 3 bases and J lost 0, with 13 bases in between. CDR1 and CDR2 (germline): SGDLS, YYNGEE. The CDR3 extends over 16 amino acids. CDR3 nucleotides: TGTGCCAGCAGCGCTATTGGACCTAACTCTGGAAACACCATATATTTT. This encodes CASSAIGPNSGNTIYF.

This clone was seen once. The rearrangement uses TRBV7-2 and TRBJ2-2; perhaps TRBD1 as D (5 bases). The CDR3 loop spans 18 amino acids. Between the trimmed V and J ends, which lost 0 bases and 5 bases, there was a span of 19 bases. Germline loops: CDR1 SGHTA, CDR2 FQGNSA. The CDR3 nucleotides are TGTGCCAGCAGCTTAGCGATGTACCACACCAGGGCTACCGGGGAGCTGTTTTTT. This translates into CASSLAMYHTRATGELFF.

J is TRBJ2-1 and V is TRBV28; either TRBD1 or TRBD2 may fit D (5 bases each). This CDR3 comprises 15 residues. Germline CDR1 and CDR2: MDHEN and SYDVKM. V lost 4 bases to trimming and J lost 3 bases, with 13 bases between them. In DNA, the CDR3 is TGTGCCAGCAGTTACATCCGGGACCTCTACAATGAGCAGTTCTTC. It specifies CASSYIRDLYNEQFF.

This CDR3 is CASSPPGDWEQGYTF. In DNA form, the CDR3 reads TGTGCCAGCTCACCACCGGGAGATTGGGAGCAAGGCTACACCTTC. The chain couples TRBV18 to TRBJ1-2; no reliable D call. The V gene lost 0 bases and the J gene lost 8 bases, with 16 bases spanning the gap. The V gene's germline CDR1 is KGHSH and CDR2 LQKENI. The CDR3 covers 15 residues. The entire variable domain, with the rest obtained from reference TRBV18 and TRBJ1-2, is as follows: NAGVMQNPRHLVRRRGQEARLRCSPMKGHSHVYWYRQLPEEGLKFMVYLQKENIIDESGMPKERFSAEFPKEGPSILRIQQVVRGDSAAYFCASSPPGDWEQGYTFGSGTRLTVV.

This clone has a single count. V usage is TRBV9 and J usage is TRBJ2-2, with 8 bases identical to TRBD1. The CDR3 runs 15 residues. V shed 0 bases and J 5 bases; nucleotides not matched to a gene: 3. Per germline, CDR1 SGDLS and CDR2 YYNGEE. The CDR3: CASSVARQGTGELFF. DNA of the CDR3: TGTGCCAGCAGCGTAGCCCGACAGGGGACCGGGGAGCTGTTTTTT.

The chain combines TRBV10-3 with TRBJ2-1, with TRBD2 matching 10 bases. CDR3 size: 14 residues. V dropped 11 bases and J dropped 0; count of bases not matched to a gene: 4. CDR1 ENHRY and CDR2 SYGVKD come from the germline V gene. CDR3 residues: CAVSSGSSYNEQFF. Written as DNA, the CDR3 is TGTGCCGTCTCTAGCGGGAGCTCCTACAATGAGCAGTTCTTC.

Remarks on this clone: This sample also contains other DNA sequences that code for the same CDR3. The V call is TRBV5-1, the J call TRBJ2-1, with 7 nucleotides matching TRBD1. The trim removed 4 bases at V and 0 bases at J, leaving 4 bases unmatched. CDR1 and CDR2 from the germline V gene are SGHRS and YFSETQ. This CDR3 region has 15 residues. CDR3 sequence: CASSRGQSSYNEQFF. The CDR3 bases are TGCGCCAGCAGCAGGGGACAGAGCTCCTACAATGAGCAGTTCTTC. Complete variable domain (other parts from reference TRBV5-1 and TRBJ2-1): KAGVTQTPRYLIKTRGQQVTLSCSPISGHRSVSWYQQTPGQGLQFLFEYFSETQRNKGNFPGRFSGRQFSNSRSEMNVSTLELGDSALYLCASSRGQSSYNEQFFGPGTRLTVL.

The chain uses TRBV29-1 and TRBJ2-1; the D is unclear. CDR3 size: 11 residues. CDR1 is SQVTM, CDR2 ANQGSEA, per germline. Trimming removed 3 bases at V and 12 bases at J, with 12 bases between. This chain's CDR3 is CSVETTLRQFF. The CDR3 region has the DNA TGCAGCGTTGAGACAACTTTGAGGCAGTTCTTC.

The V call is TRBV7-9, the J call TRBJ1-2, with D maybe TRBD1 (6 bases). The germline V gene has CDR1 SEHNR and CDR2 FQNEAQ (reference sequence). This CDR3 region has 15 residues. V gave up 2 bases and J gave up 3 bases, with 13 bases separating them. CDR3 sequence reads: CASSLLGGQHYGYTF. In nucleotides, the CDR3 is TGTGCCAGCAGCTTACTGGGCGGACAGCACTATGGCTACACCTTC.

The CDR3 protein is CASSSGQGNEKLFF. CDR3 nucleotide sequence: TGTGCCAGCAGCTCGGGACAGGGTAATGAAAAACTGTTTTTT. This rearrangement joins TRBV7-9 to TRBJ1-4; 9 nucleotides match TRBD1. V lost 4 bases and J lost 4; bases outside the gene matches: 1. The CDR3 extends over 14 amino acids. Germline V gene lookup returns CDR1 SEHNR and CDR2 FQNEAQ (reference sequence).

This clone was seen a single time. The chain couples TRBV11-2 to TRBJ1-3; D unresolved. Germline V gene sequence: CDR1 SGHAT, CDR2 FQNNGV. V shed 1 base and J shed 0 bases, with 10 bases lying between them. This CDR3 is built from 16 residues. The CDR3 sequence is CASSLGSQSSGNTIYF. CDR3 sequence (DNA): TGTGCCAGCAGCTTAGGCAGCCAGAGCTCTGGAAACACCATATATTTT.

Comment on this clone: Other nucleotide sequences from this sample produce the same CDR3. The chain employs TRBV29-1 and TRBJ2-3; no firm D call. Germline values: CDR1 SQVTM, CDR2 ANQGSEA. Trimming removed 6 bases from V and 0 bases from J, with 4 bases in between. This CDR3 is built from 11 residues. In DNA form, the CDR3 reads TGCAGCGTAGCTAGCACAGATACGCAGTATTTT. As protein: CSVASTDTQYF.

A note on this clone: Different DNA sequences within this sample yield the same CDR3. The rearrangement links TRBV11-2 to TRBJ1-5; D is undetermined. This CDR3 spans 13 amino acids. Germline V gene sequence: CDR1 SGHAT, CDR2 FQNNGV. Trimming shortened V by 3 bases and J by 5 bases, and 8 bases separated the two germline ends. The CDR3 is CASSLGGDQPQHF. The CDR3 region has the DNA TGTGCCAGCAGCTTGGGCGGGGATCAGCCCCAGCATTTT.

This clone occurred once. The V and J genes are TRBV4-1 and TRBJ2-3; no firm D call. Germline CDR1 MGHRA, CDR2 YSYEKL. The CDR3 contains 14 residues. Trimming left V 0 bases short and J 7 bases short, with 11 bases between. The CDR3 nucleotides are TGCGCCAGCAGCCAAGAGGCGATAGGGAATACGCAGTATTTT. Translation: CASSQEAIGNTQYF.

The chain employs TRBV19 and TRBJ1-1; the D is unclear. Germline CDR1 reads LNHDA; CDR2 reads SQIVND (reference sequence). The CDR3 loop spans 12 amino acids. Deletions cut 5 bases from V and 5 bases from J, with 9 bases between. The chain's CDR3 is CASSDQRTEAFF. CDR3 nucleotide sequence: TGTGCCAGTAGTGATCAGAGAACTGAAGCTTTCTTT.

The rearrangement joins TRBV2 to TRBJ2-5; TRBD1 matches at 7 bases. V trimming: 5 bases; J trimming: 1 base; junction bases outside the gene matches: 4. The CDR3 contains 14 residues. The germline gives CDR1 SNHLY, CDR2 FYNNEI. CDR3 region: CASSPDRTQETQYF. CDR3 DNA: TGTGCCAGCAGTCCGGACAGGACCCAAGAGACCCAGTACTTC.

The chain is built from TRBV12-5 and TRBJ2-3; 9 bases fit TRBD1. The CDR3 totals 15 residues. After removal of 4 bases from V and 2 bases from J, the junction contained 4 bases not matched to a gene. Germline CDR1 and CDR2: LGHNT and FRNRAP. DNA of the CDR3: TGTGCTAGTGGTTGGGGACAGGGCGTCACAGATACGCAGTATTTT. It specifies CASGWGQGVTDTQYF. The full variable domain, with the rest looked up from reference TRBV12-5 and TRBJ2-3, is DARVTQTPRHKVTEMGQEVTMRCQPILGHNTVFWYRQTMMQGLELLAYFRNRAPLDDSGMPKDRFSAEMPDATLATLKIQPSEPRDSAVYFCASGWGQGVTDTQYFGPGTRLTVL.

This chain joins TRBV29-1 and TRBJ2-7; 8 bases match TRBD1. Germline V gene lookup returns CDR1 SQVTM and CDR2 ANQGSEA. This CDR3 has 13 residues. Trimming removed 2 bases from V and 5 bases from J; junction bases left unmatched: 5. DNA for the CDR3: TGCAGCGTTGAAAACGCAGGGGGCCACGAGCAGTACTTC. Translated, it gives CSVENAGGHEQYF.

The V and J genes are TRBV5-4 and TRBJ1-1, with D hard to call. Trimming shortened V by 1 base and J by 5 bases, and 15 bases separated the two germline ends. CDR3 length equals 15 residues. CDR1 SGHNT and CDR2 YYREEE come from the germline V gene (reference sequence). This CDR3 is CASSLPGPEGTEAFF. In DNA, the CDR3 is TGTGCCAGCAGCTTGCCCGGGCCGGAGGGAACTGAAGCTTTCTTT. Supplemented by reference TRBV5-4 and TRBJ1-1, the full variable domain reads ETGVTQSPTHLIKTRGQQVTLRCSSQSGHNTVSWYQQALGQGPQFIFQYYREEENGRGNFPPRFSGLQFPNYSSELNVNALELDDSALYLCASSLPGPEGTEAFFGQGTRLTVV.

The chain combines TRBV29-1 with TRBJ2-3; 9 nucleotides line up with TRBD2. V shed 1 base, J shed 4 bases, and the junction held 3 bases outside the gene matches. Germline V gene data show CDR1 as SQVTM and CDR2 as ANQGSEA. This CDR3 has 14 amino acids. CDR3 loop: CSVEAGTSPDTQYF. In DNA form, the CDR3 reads TGCAGCGTTGAAGCGGGGACTAGCCCAGATACGCAGTATTTT.

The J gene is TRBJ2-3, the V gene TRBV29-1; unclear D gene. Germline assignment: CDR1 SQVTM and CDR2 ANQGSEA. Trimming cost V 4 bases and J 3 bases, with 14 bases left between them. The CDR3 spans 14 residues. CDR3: CSVVAAELTDTQYF. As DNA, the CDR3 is TGCAGCGTTGTGGCTGCCGAATTAACAGATACGCAGTATTTT.

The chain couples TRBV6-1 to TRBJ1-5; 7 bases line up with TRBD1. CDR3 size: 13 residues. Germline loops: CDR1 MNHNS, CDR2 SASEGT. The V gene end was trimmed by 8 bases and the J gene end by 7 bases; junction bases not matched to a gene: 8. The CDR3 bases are TGTGCCAGCTCCGACAGGGATTCGCAGCCCCAGCATTTT. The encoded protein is CASSDRDSQPQHF.